This TCR beta chain was documented in a study of T cell responses to AZD1222 COVID-19 vaccine. Study-level information: Some second doses came at about 4 weeks and others at about 12 weeks; these were pooled.

Study-wide points: Baseline antibody screening turned up just a handful of seropositive AZD1222 recipients. White British donors predominated, females outnumbered males, and clonal diversity was possibly underestimated. Scientists sampled the repertoires only once the peak T cell response had passed.

About this clone itself: What it binds is unknown.

V was pared by 5 bases and J by 1 base, with 15 bases between. The CDR3 extends over 15 amino acids. Germline CDR1 SGHNT, CDR2 YENEEA. Generated by immunoSEQ multiplex PCR, the TCRdb table keeps only in-frame clones and is missing some. The sample contains 95,000 to 150,000 clones, around 85% of which appear only once. This TCR came from an adult in good health. The V gene is TRBV11-3, the J gene TRBJ2-7; tentative D call: TRBD1 (5 bases). This specimen was peripheral blood, taken on day 0 of AZD1222 vaccination. The CDR3 loop is CASSEAGLGSYEQYF. The CDR3 DNA is TGTGCCAGCAGCGAGGCAGGGTTGGGATCCTACGAGCAGTACTTC.